Sequencing of this T cell receptor beta chain was carried out in a study of T cell responses to AZD1222 COVID-19 vaccine. General observations from the study: White British ancestry dominated among donors, who included more females, and clonal diversity was possibly underestimated. Nearly half of spike-specific TCRs reportedly go after variant regions that carry no mutations. Dominant CD4 TCR responses targeted spike regions 160-218 and 743-854. Baseline seropositivity characterized only a handful of AZD1222 recipients.

Germline assignment: CDR1 SGDLS and CDR2 YYNGEE. Trimming shortened V by 4 bases and J by 3 bases, and 17 bases separated the two germline ends. The CDR3 spans 16 residues. TCRdb keeps only in-frame clones here, not all; method: immunoSEQ multiplex PCR. Its listing shows 150,000 or so clones. A word on this clone: What it binds is unknown.

The receptor's source is an adult in good health. The material sequenced was peripheral blood. The chain is built from TRBV9 and TRBJ1-3, with D perhaps matching TRBD1 (6 bases). The CDR3 region has the DNA TGTGCCAGCAGCATAACAACAGGGTTGGGTGGAAACACCATATATTTT. As protein: CASSITTGLGGNTIYF.